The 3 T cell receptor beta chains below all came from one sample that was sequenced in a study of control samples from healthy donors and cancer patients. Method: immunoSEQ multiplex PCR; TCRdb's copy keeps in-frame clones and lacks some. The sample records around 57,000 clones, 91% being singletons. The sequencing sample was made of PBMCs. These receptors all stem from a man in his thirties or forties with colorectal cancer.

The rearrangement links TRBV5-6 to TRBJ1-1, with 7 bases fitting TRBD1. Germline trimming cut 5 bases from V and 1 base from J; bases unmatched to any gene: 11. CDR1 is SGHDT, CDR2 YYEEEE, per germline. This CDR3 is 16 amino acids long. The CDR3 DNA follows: TGTGCCAGCAGGAAGGGGGCCCTTACCTCGAACACTGAAGCTTTCTTT. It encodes CASRKGALTSNTEAFF.

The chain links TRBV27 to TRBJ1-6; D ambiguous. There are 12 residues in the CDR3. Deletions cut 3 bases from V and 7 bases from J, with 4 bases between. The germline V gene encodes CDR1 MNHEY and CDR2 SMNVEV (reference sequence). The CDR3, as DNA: TGTGCCAGCAGTTTTCCAAATTCACCCCTCCACTTT. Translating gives CASSFPNSPLHF.

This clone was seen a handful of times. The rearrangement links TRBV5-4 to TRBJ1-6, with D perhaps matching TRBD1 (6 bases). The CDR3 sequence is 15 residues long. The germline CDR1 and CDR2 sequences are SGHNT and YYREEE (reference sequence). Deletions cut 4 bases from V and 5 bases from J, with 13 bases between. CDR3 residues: CASSKGGRDNSPLHF. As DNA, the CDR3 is TGTGCCAGCAGCAAGGGGGGCAGAGATAATTCACCCCTCCACTTT. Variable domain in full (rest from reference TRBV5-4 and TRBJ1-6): ETGVTQSPTHLIKTRGQQVTLRCSSQSGHNTVSWYQQALGQGPQFIFQYYREEENGRGNFPPRFSGLQFPNYSSELNVNALELDDSALYLCASSKGGRDNSPLHFGNGTRLTVT.